This T cell receptor beta chain is from a study of T cells in narcolepsy. Whole-study context: Donors had narcolepsy type 1 or type 2, or were healthy controls.

Profiled with immunoSEQ multiplex PCR; TCRdb holds only in-frame clones, not every one. The sample consists of some 13,000 clones, 85% to 90% of them appearing once. Comment on this clone: Its target is not known.

Broader study findings: Some memory CD4+ repertoires had no autoreactive clone sequences. Same-patient CSF and blood CD4+ T cell clonotypes included HCRT-specific and TRIB2-specific autoreactive ones. Autoreactive clonotypes reportedly recurred in blood of same and different patients, not controls.

This CDR3 is built from 15 residues. Germline V CDR1 and CDR2: KGHSH, LQKENI. Trimming at V came to 5 bases and at J to 3 bases, leaving 10 bases not matched to a gene. This sequence joins TRBV18 and TRBJ2-7; TRBD1 agrees at 7 bases. The receptor's source is a human donor with narcolepsy. The sequenced material came from CD45RA- memory CD4+ T cells from PBMCs. The DNA for the CDR3 is TGTGCCAGCTCAATGGGACAGCCGTCCCTCTACGAGCAGTACTTC. It yields the protein CASSMGQPSLYEQYF.